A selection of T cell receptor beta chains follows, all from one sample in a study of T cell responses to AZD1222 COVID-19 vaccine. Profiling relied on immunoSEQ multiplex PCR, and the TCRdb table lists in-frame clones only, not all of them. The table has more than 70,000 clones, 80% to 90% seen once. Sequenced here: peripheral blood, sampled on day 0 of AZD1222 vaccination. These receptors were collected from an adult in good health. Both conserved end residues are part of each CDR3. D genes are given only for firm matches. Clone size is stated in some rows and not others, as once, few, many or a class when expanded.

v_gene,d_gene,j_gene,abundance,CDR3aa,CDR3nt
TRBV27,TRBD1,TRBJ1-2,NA,CASSSRGQGVRNYGYTF,TGTGCCAGCAGTTCCCGTGGACAGGGGGTTCGGAACTATGGCTACACCTTC
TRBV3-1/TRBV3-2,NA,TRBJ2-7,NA,CASSQGPQGSSF,TGTGCCAGCAGCCAAGGTCCCCAGGGATCTTCCTTC
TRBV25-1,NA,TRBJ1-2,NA,CASSAGTPGYTF,TGTGCCAGCAGTGCCGGGACACCCGGCTACACCTTC
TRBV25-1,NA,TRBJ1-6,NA,CASRGSNSPLHF,TGTGCCAGCAGGGGTTCTAATTCACCCCTCCACTTT
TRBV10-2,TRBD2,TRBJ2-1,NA,CASMSLSGVYNEQFF,TGCGCCAGCATGAGTCTTAGCGGGGTTTACAATGAGCAGTTCTTC
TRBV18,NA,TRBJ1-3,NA,CASSPSAGGGSGNTIYF,TGTGCCAGCTCACCATCGGCGGGAGGTGGCTCTGGAAACACCATATATTTT
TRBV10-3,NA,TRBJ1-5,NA,CAISESVARDQPQHF,TGTGCCATCAGTGAAAGTGTGGCTCGGGATCAGCCCCAGCATTTT
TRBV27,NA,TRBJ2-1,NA,CASSLEGDLGSYNEQFF,TGTGCCAGCAGTTTAGAGGGGGATTTGGGCTCCTACAATGAGCAGTTCTTC
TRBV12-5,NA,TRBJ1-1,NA,CASGHRRQTAFF,TGTGCTAGTGGCCATAGGAGACAGACGGCTTTCTTT
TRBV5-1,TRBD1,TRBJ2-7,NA,CASSVRGQGYEQYF,TGCGCCAGCAGCGTCCGAGGACAGGGATACGAGCAGTACTTC
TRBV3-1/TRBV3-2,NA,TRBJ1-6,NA,CASSQDALGRHNSPLHF,TGTGCCAGCAGCCAAGACGCTCTGGGACGGCATAATTCACCCCTCCACTTT
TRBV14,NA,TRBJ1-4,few,CASSLQGSHREKLFF,TGTGCCAGCAGCCTGCAGGGGTCGCATAGGGAAAAACTGTTTTTT
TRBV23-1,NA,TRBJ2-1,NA,CASSQWRTKTNEQFF,TGCGCCAGCAGTCAATGGCGGACAAAAACTAATGAGCAGTTCTTC
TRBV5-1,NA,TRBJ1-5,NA,CASSTGGSNQPQHF,TGCGCCAGCAGCACGGGTGGGAGCAATCAGCCCCAGCATTTT
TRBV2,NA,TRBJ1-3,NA,CASSRGSSGNTIYF,TGTGCCAGCAGCCGCGGAAGCTCTGGAAACACCATATATTTT
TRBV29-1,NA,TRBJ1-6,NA,CSVSESSYNSPLHF,TGCAGCGTGTCCGAGAGCTCCTATAATTCACCCCTCCACTTT
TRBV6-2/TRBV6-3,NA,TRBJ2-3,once,CASSPRGGGGTDTQYF,TGTGCCAGCAGCCCTAGGGGAGGGGGCGGGACAGATACGCAGTATTTT
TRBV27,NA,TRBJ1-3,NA,CASSSGGLGNTIYF,TGTGCCAGCAGTTCGGGAGGGTTAGGAAACACCATATATTTT
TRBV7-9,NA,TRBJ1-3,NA,CASSSQRVPKSGNTIYF,TGTGCCAGCAGCTCACAAAGGGTGCCAAAATCTGGAAACACCATATATTTT
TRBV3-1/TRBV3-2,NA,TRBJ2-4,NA,CASSQSRGINIQYF,TGTGCCAGCAGCCAATCTCGCGGGATAAACATTCAGTACTTC
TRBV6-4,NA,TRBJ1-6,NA,CASSVSEDSPLHF,TGTGCCAGCAGCGTTTCTGAGGATTCACCCCTCCACTTT
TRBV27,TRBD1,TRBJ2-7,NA,CASSLSAWTGSYEQYF,TGTGCCAGCAGTTTATCGGCGTGGACAGGAAGCTACGAGCAGTACTTC
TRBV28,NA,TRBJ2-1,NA,CASSLFRRRSSYNEQFF,TGTGCCAGCAGTTTATTTCGGCGGAGGAGCTCCTACAATGAGCAGTTCTTC
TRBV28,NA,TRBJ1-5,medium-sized,CASSLLGADSNQPQHF,TGTGCCAGCAGTTTATTGGGGGCCGATAGCAATCAGCCCCAGCATTTT
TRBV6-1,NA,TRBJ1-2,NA,CASSEAGDYGYTF,TGTGCCAGCAGTGAAGCCGGGGACTATGGCTACACCTTC
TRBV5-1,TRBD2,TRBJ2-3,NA,CASSLQLAERTDTQYF,TGCGCCAGCAGCTTGCAACTAGCGGAACGCACAGATACGCAGTATTTT
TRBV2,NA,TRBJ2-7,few,CASSRDPISYEQYF,TGTGCCAGCAGCCGGGACCCTATATCTTACGAGCAGTACTTC
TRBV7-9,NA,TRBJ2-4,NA,CASSLSGLDIQYF,TGTGCCAGCAGCTTAAGTGGTCTAGACATTCAGTACTTC
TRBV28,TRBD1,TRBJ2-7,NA,CASRPTGQGGEQYF,TGTGCCAGCAGACCGACGGGACAGGGCGGCGAGCAGTACTTC
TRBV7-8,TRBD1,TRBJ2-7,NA,CASSSRDSAYEQYF,TGTGCCAGCAGCTCCCGGGACAGCGCCTACGAGCAGTACTTC
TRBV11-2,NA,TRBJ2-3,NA,CASRGYDTQYF,TGTGCCAGCAGAGGTTACGATACGCAGTATTTT